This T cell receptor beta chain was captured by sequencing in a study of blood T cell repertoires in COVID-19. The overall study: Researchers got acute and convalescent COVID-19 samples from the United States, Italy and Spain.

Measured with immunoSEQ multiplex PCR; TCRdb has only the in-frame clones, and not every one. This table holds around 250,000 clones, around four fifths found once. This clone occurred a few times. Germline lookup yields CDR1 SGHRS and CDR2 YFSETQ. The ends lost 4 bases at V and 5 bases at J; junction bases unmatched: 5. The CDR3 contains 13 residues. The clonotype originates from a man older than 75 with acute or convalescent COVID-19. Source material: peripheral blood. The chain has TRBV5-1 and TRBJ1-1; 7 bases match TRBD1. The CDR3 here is CASSPTGNTEAFF. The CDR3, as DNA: TGCGCCAGCAGCCCGACAGGGAATACTGAAGCTTTCTTT.